This T cell receptor beta chain was sequenced for a study of T cell responses to AZD1222 COVID-19 vaccine. The study's findings and limits: Only a handful of AZD1222 recipients, roughly 6 in all, had baseline seropositivity. Clonal diversity may have been underestimated, and the donors were mostly white British, with more females than males.

The CDR3 is made up of 16 amino acids. Germline loops: CDR1 MRHNA, CDR2 SNTAGT. V trimming: 3 bases; J trimming: 5 bases; junction bases outside the gene matches: 10. Second doses were pooled across both intervals (about 4 or about 12 weeks). Here immunoSEQ multiplex PCR was the method, and the copy in TCRdb shows in-frame clones only, minus some. The sample gives 140,000 to 150,000 clones, 90% to 95% of which show up once; around 3.8% is in the top ten. To note about this clone: Its antigen is not known.

The specimen comprised peripheral blood, sampled 28 days after the second AZD1222 dose. The gene calls are TRBV6-4 and TRBJ2-3; 8 nucleotides line up with TRBD2. The sequence came from an adult who received the AZD1222 COVID-19 vaccine. The CDR3: CASSEAMERELDTQYF. The CDR3 DNA reads as TGTGCCAGCAGTGAAGCAATGGAGCGGGAGTTAGATACGCAGTATTTT.